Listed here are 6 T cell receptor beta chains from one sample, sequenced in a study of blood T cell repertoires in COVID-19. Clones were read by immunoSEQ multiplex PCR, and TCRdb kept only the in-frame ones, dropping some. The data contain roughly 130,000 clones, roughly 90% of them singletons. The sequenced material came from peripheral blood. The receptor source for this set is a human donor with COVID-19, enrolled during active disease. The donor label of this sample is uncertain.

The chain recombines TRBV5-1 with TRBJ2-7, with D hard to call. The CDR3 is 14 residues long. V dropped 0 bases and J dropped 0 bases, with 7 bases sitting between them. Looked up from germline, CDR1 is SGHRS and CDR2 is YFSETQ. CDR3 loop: CASSLVQHSYEQYF. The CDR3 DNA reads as TGCGCCAGCAGCTTGGTACAGCACTCCTACGAGCAGTACTTC.

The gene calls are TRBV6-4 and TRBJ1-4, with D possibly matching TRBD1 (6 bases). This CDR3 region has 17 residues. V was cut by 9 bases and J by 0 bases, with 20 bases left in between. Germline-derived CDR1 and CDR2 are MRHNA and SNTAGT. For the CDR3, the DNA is TGTGCCAGATCCCCGCGGGGGCGCCCTGCAACTAATGAAAAACTGTTTTTT. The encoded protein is CARSPRGRPATNEKLFF.

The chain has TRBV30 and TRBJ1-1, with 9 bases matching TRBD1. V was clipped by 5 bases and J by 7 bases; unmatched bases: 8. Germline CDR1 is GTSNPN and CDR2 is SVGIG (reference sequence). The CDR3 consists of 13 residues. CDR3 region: CAWARTGAVEAFF. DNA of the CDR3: TGTGCCTGGGCTCGGACAGGGGCCGTTGAAGCTTTCTTT. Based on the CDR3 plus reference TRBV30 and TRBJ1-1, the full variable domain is SQTIHQWPATLVQPVGSPLSLECTVEGTSNPNLYWYRQAAGRGLQLLFYSVGIGQISSEVPQNLSASRPQDRQFILSSKKLLLSDSGFYLCAWARTGAVEAFFGQGTRLTVV.

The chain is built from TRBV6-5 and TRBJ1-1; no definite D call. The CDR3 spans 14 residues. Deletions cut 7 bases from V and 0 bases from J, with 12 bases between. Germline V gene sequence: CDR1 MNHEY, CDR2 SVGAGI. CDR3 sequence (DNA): TGTGCCAGCACCGTAACAGCTGTGAACACTGAAGCTTTCTTT. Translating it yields CASTVTAVNTEAFF.

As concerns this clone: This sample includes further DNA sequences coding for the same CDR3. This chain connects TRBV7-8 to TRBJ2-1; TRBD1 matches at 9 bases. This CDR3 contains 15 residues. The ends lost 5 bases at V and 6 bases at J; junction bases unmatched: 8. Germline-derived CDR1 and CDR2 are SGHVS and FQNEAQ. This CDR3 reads CASSMDRGPGNEQFF. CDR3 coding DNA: TGTGCCAGCAGCATGGACAGGGGTCCGGGCAATGAGCAGTTCTTC.

CDR3 loop: CASSPGGTGTAGYTF. The CDR3 nucleotides read TGTGCCAGCAGCCCAGGCGGAACCGGGACAGCTGGCTACACCTTC. This chain joins TRBV7-9 and TRBJ1-2, with 7 bases matching TRBD1. With 5 bases clipped from V and 7 bases from J, the junction kept 13 bases outside the gene matches. CDR3 length: 15 amino acids. Germline CDR1 is SEHNR and CDR2 is FQNEAQ (reference sequence).